The T cell receptor (beta chain) described here comes from a study of long-term antiretroviral therapy in people with HIV. At the survey level, the v3.0 immunoSEQ assay was run. Here immunoSEQ multiplex PCR was the method, and the copy in TCRdb shows in-frame clones only, minus some. The sample holds 12,000 or so clones, roughly 82% seen once. This CDR3 is 12 amino acids long. Germline V gene sequence: CDR1 SEHNR, CDR2 FQNEAQ (reference sequence). V was pared by 1 base and J by 6 bases, with 6 bases between. The TCR originated in a man aged 45-65 years with HIV. The J gene is TRBJ1-1, the V gene TRBV7-9; possibly TRBD1 for D (5 bases). The material was unsorted PBMCs, obtained around 8 years after starting antiretroviral therapy. CDR3 sequence: CASSLGQPEAFF. CDR3 nucleotides: TGTGCCAGCAGCTTAGGACAGCCTGAAGCTTTCTTT.